This TCR beta chain was recorded in a study of post-analysis software for immune sequencing data (dated by TCRdb to the mid-2010s). In terms of the full investigation: Recorded disease courses included relapsing-remitting, secondary progressive and progressive-relapsing multiple sclerosis, with some patients lacking subtype annotation. Patient repertoires were compared against 10 to 12 previously published healthy control repertoires from donors aged 6 to 25 years. A subset of samples was prepared in parallel using single-end sample barcoding, then pooled and co-amplified after Illumina adapter ligation.

To demonstrate the VDJtools post-analysis software, the study profiled TCR beta repertoires from the peripheral blood of 10 to 15 young patients with multiple sclerosis. The multiple sclerosis patients were children and adolescents between roughly 6 and 17 years of age. What the authors observed across the whole study: Direct clustering with F measure revealed strong co-clustering of samples prepared in the same batch, which led to a batch-effect correction. Normalized Chao1 diversity was significantly lower in multiple sclerosis patients than controls, suggesting substantial peripheral T-cell clonal expansion. Patients showed significantly higher frequencies than controls for five TRBV segments, among them TRBV5-6, TRBV5-1 and TRBV20-1. The control group was slightly older than the multiple sclerosis patient group.

The junction carries 15 bases between V and J, which are trimmed by 0 bases and 0 bases respectively. CDR1 MGHRA and CDR2 YSYEKL are derived from the germline V gene. The CDR3 runs 17 amino acids, cysteine and phenylalanine included. Only CDR3 DNA remains: 51 bases, in frame from the first base. Libraries were made using PCR. TCRdb lists the instrument as Illumina HiSeq 2500. Unique molecular identifiers were incorporated into TCR beta cDNA libraries to reduce PCR and sequencing biases. Every 1 to 10 million input T cells yielded approximately 500,000 cDNA molecules, meaning each molecule approximated one T cell. The patient libraries were prepared and sequenced with the same protocol used for the earlier healthy control dataset. Within a given batch, samples were prepared together, multiplexed and sequenced on the same HiSeq lane. Per the authors' processing: MIGEC handled the raw barcoded reads, throwing out single-read molecular identifier groups before consensus assembly and CDR3 extraction. Clonotype tables were post-analysed with VDJtools, normalizing diversity by down-sampling all datasets to the smallest sample size. Repertoire overlap clustering matched CDR3 amino acid but not nucleotide sequences to correct batch-related cross-sample contamination. TCRdb redid the processing of the public reads, applying fastp at Q25 and MiXCR, and retained in-frame beta chains. Each CDR3 protein appears once, grouped with its most common genes and DNA. V and J calls and clone size were set by TCRdb, not the authors. This sample lists roughly 650,000 distinct CDR3 sequences; 59% were detected once. The biggest ten clones account for approximately 10% of the sample.

About this clonotype itself: Its antigen remains undetermined. Base qualities are not at hand, and no much larger clone is one base apart.

This TCR was recovered from a girl between 2 and 10 years old with multiple sclerosis. This chain is built from TRBV4-1 and TRBJ2-7; the best D guess is TRBD1, with 5 bases matching. The sequenced sample was blood. The sequenced DNA: TGCGCCAGCAGCCAAGATCAGGGTATCCCCGGCTCCTACGAGCAGTACTTC. Translation gives CASSQDQGIPGSYEQYF.